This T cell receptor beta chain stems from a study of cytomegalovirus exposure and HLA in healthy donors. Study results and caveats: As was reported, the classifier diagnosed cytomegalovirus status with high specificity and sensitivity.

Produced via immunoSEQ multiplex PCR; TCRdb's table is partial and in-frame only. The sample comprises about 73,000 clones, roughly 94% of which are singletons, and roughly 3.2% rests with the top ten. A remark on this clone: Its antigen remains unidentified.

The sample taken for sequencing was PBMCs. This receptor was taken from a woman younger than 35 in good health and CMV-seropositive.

CDR3 region: CASTGTGVGEQFF. The CDR3 DNA reads TGTGCCAGCACCGGGACAGGGGTCGGTGAGCAGTTCTTC. The rearrangement links TRBV2 to TRBJ2-1, with TRBD1 matching 10 bases. V dropped 7 bases and J dropped 9; count of bases not matched to a gene: 6. CDR1 SNHLY and CDR2 FYNNEI come from the germline V gene. CDR3 size: 13 residues.